This T cell receptor beta chain was captured by sequencing in a study of cytomegalovirus exposure and HLA in healthy donors (dated by TCRdb to 2015 to 2018). In terms of the full investigation: An earlier analysis of some 600 of the donors reported roughly 300 Gb of sequence data and about 120 million unique TCR beta sequences obtained from 150 million to 200 million T cells. In an earlier analysis of several hundred of the donors, high-throughput TCR beta sequencing was used to judge whether each TCR beta V gene segment behaved as functional or pseudogenic. In a later analysis, previously published TCR beta repertoires from about 640 donors were re-analyzed and high-resolution HLA genotyping was added so that TCR occurrence patterns could be studied. A later genetic analysis took genome-wide SNP genotypes for about 65% of the 666 donors and used that subset as a discovery cohort. HLA typing covered class I and class II loci at four-digit resolution. The study was designed to test whether signatures of past pathogen exposure could be identified by cataloging public T cell receptors. The T cell repertoires of roughly 660 subjects were profiled by immunosequencing and related to cytomegalovirus serostatus. Approximately 300 gigabases of sequencing data and 80 million or so unique TCR sequences were included in an early release covering 550 to 650 HLA-typed donors. The study combined high-throughput TCR immunosequencing, statistical association of individual TCRs with disease status, and machine learning to predict cytomegalovirus infection status. A separate validation cohort of more than 100 different subjects was used in addition to the 666-subject first cohort. Donor age, sex, ethnicity and CMV serostatus were compiled alongside the repertoire data. Every discovery cohort repertoire had been produced on one sequencing platform. The later analysis used no new phenotypic data to find candidate immune exposures, relying instead on TCR beta sequences and their occurrence across donors. The number of typed donors differed by locus: 629-630 for A, B, C, DRB1 and DQB1; 500 to 550 for DQA1; approximately 610 for DPA1; and approximately 450 for DPB1. Four or five DR-DQ haplotypes were handled as single units for association and clustering because linkage in the cohort was strong. Among about 390 genotyped donors of the cohort, an average of roughly 240,000 unique TCR beta nucleotide sequences were sequenced per donor, roughly a sixth of them non-productive. Of the approximately 400 genotyped donors, approximately 83% fell in the genetic ancestry cluster associated with self-reported Caucasian donors.

This clone occurred a few times. Its antigen specificity is not known. The record has no base qualities; no much larger clone is one base away. The cohort was made up of 666 healthy bone marrow donors. At the time of sampling, all cohort members were nominally healthy, though unrecorded immune exposures were likely present. The donor was CMV seronegative and was included in the group of about 400 seronegative cohort members. Every donor gave a peripheral blood sample, and the peripheral blood mononuclear cells from that sample were used for TCR beta sequencing. The Qiagen DNeasy Blood Extraction Kit was used to extract genomic DNA from the blood cell samples. Trimming at the junction amounts to 2 bases on V and 7 bases on J, and the germline ends lie 12 bases apart. From a lookup of the germline V gene (reference sequence), CDR1 and CDR2 are SEHNR and FQNEAQ. Measured from the cysteine to the phenylalanine, the CDR3 is 15 residues long. Only the CDR3 portion is preserved as DNA: 45 bases, with reading frame beginning at the first base.

Broad study findings and their caveats: A later analysis associated 16,951 TCR beta sequences with specific HLA alleles at a false discovery rate of 0.05. The presence/absence analyses assumed that sequencing depth was roughly uniform across donors, and that assumption may not be true. In a later analysis, TCR association rates were found to vary across HLA loci, with the most associated TCRs seen for DRB1 alleles and the fewest for HLA-C alleles. A further reported finding was that TCR beta sequences accurately predicted the HLA-A and HLA-B alleles for most subjects in the first cohort. A later analysis found that most CMV-associated TCR beta chains appeared HLA-restricted, with HLA associations seemingly driven largely by CMV exposure. The sequencing pipeline was judged likely to have produced a cluster of highly shared sequence variants as a technical artifact. Fewer than 20 rarely observed V segments, including chromosome 9 orphons, were excluded from the earlier analysis of some 590 of the donors because counts were too low. A later analysis reported that several top co-occurrence clusters appeared linked to parvovirus B19, influenza, CMV and Epstein-Barr virus. Linkage disequilibrium might explain the correlated functional status among segregating V segments, but an unknown experimental factor could not be excluded. In both the original and validation cohorts, the classifier was reported to diagnose cytomegalovirus status with high specificity and sensitivity. A later genetic analysis reported fewer N-insertions in productive TCRs among donors in an Asian-associated ancestry cluster than the roughly 650-donor mean. Because the 87-base-pair reads could not distinguish some IMGT-functional V segments, including TRBV6-2 and TRBV6-3, those segments were excluded. In an earlier analysis of several hundred of the donors, most TCR beta V segments were observed in productive rearrangements about 87% or about 30% of the time, broadly matching IMGT annotations. In a later analysis, HLA-associated TCR beta chains were found to be more clonally expanded and to have lower generation probabilities than equally common non-associated chains. When HLA alleles, especially DR and DQ, strongly co-occurred, TCR associations were difficult to assign to individual alleles. Three of the identified cytomegalovirus-associated TCR beta chains were confirmed in vitro to be specific for cytomegalovirus antigens. In the study, around 150 TCR beta chains were listed as associated with cytomegalovirus. Immune exposure information for the cohort was limited to CMV serostatus. In a later genetic analysis, a missense DCLRE1C variant was associated with V-gene and J-gene trimming of TCR beta chains, and the association was replicated in an independent cohort. According to the authors, the approach could potentially be generalized to other disease states and immunological phenotypes. Because HLA typing was unavailable for some donors at each locus, only the typed subset was used in association tests. This cohort had only TCR beta chains sequenced, and the lack of alpha or paired-chain data limited which features could be detected. While some public TCRs were present in many individuals, most TCR sequences turned up only very rarely across donors.

The library was built by means of the immunoSEQ multiplex PCR assay. For the multiplex PCR, a mixture combining 60 forward primers for TCR Vbeta segments and 13 reverse primers for TCR Jbeta segments was used. The CDR3 region of rearranged TCR beta genes was amplified from genomic DNA with a multiplex PCR assay. Amplified TCR beta libraries were sequenced as 87-base-pair reads on the Illumina HiSeq System. The published analysis was carried out like this. A later analysis counted about 80 million unique TCR beta chains across the 600 to 850 repertoires, and roughly 9.9 million of these chains were shared by at least two donors. A nearest-neighbor algorithm error-corrected the raw reads and collapsed the reads into unique sequences, merging closely related sequences to remove PCR and sequencing errors. To assign V, D and J gene segments, CDR3 sequences were aligned to IMGT reference sequences. Each retained sequence needed at least a six-nucleotide match to both a V gene segment and a J gene segment. Rearrangements were classified as productive when the CDR3 lacked stop codons and remained in frame with V and J, and all other rearrangements were classified as non-productive. Following IMGT convention, CDR3 was defined as the stretch from the second conserved V-encoded cysteine up to the conserved J-encoded phenylalanine. The earlier analysis of some 600 of the donors excluded sequences that lacked an unambiguous match to a single V gene segment. An earlier analysis of 450 to 650 of the donors called V segments functional above 56.7% productive rearrangements and segregating when the between-donor standard deviation exceeded 5%. A statistical classification framework was built to diagnose cytomegalovirus status from the catalog of TCR beta chain sequences. In a later analysis, V and J genes were assigned by comparing TCR nucleotide sequences against IMGT/GENE-DB human TR gene sequences. The TCRdist pipeline was used in a later analysis to assign CDR3 sequences and most-parsimonious VDJ recombination scenarios. In a later analysis, each TCR beta chain was defined by its CDR3 amino acid sequence together with its V-gene family, and reads lacking a unique V-gene family were excluded. To address suspected cross-contamination and a sequencing artifact, a later analysis removed some 620 highly shared, low-generation-probability nucleotide sequences. For each public chain, a later analysis derived a clonal expansion index from normalized ranks of inferred template counts within each repertoire. In a later analysis, generation probabilities were computed with a VDJ recombination model fitted to out-of-frame rearrangements, and the resulting probabilities were checked against IGoR. In a later analysis, hypergeometric tests were used to score TCR-TCR, TCR-HLA and TCR-CMV co-occurrence, with a repertoire-size bias correction applied to TCR pairs. To estimate false discovery rates, a later analysis permuted the HLA or CMV assignments 20 times. A later analysis grouped co-occurring TCRs with DBSCAN, adding TCRdist sequence similarity when clustering within HLA-allele-positive subsets. Co-occurrence clustering excluded repertoires with fewer than 30,000 or more than 120,000 public chains, plus five with anomalous nucleotide sharing. This is the immuneACCESS table as TCRdb keeps it, with only in-frame sequences that have V and J called. A part of the clones is gone; compared with another copy, unresolved V genes explain less than half, and the rest is unexplained. The DNA was the basis for D and trimming; V, J and clone size are from that table. Counted in this sample were fewer than 200,000 clones; around 68% of them appeared once. The top ten clones comprise about 1.6% of the sample.

The sequence joins TRBV7-9 to TRBJ1-6; no D gene can be assigned with confidence. The sample taken for sequencing was PBMCs. The origin of this receptor is a girl aged 10-17 years in good health and CMV-seronegative. The DNA sequence reads TGTGCCAGCAGCTTACTGGGCGCAGCAAATTCACCCCTCCACTTT. It codes for CASSLLGAANSPLHF.